This T cell receptor (beta chain) was sequenced during a study of blood T cell repertoires in COVID-19. TCRdb's table, derived via immunoSEQ multiplex PCR, lists solely in-frame clones and lacks some. Among about 380,000 clones listed, 80% to 90% were seen once. Enrollees, about 18 to 89 years old, lived in 24 US areas. CDR1 is KGHSH, CDR2 LQKENI, per germline. V shed 3 bases and J shed 8 bases, with 13 bases lying between them. This CDR3 spans 13 amino acids. The sample taken for sequencing was PBMCs or T cells enriched from blood (not recorded which). The chain links TRBV18 to TRBJ1-2, with a weak D call TRBD1 (6 bases). The clonotype was recovered from a man aged 25-45 years who had recovered from COVID-19. The CDR3 sequence is CASSPGTILGYTF. The DNA of the CDR3 is TGTGCCAGCTCACCTGGGACAATATTAGGCTACACCTTC.